Following are 13 T cell receptor beta chains from one sample sequenced in a study of cytomegalovirus exposure and HLA in healthy donors. The PCR was carried out with 60 Vbeta primers and 13 Jbeta primers. Generated by immunoSEQ multiplex PCR, the TCRdb table keeps only in-frame clones and is missing some. This repertoire comprises approximately 92,000 clones; its ten largest clones make up about 3.4%. The sample was PBMCs. The receptor source for this set is a woman aged 25-40 years in good health and CMV-seronegative.

The CDR3 spells CASSLSKLAGGGSYEQYF. The CDR3 DNA follows: TGCGCCAGCAGCCTCTCGAAGTTAGCGGGAGGGGGGTCCTACGAGCAGTACTTC. The chain employs TRBV4-1 and TRBJ2-7; 11 nucleotides agree with TRBD2. The CDR3 sequence is 18 residues long. Germline lookup yields CDR1 MGHRA and CDR2 YSYEKL. V was clipped by 4 bases and J by 1 base; unmatched bases: 12.

The chain has TRBV4-2 and TRBJ2-5; D uncertain. The J call could be wrong; TRBJ2-7 is a better fit for the DNA end. CDR3 length: 13 residues. Per the germline V gene, CDR1 is LGHNA and CDR2 is YNFKEQ. Here the CDR3 DNA reads TGTGCCAGCAGCCAAGATCGAGCCTACGAGCAGTACTTC. Its translation: CASSQDRAYEQYF.

This chain links TRBV4-2 with TRBJ2-7, with a tentative D call TRBD2 (6 bases). V shed 0 bases and J shed 5 bases, with 11 bases lying between them. This CDR3 has 14 residues. CDR1 and CDR2 (germline): LGHNA, YNFKEQ. The CDR3 nucleotides are TGTGCCAGCAGCCAAGATTCCAGGGAGGACGAGCAGTACTTC. As protein: CASSQDSREDEQYF.

The chain employs TRBV15 and TRBJ2-5; 10 nucleotides match TRBD2. The end of the DNA is better explained by TRBJ2-7, so the J call may be wrong. Germline CDR1 and CDR2: LNHNV and YYDKDF (reference sequence). The CDR3 consists of 17 residues. The CDR3 sequence: CATSREGTSGIRYEQYF. The DNA of the CDR3 is TGTGCCACCAGCAGAGAGGGCACTAGCGGGATTAGGTACGAGCAGTACTTC.

V gene TRBV28 combines with J gene TRBJ2-2, with 7 positions matching TRBD1. V was pared by 10 bases and J by 2 bases, with 7 bases of the junction left unmatched. The CDR3 is 14 amino acids. Germline V gene sequence: CDR1 MDHEN, CDR2 SYDVKM. CDR3 bases: TGTGCCATCCCGGACAGGACTAACACCGGGGAGCTGTTTTTT. Translation: CAIPDRTNTGELFF.

V usage is TRBV7-2 and J usage is TRBJ2-7; D is unclear. CDR1 and CDR2 (germline): SGHTA, FQGNSA. V lost 2 bases to trimming and J lost 1 base, with 9 bases between them. The CDR3 is 14 residues long. Written as DNA, the CDR3 is TGTGCCAGCAGCTTACGGTACAGTTCCTACGAGCAGTACTTC. Translating gives CASSLRYSSYEQYF.

The gene calls are TRBV29-1 and TRBJ1-2, with TRBD1 identical over 9 bases. Looked up from germline, CDR1 is SQVTM and CDR2 is ANQGSEA. V shed 6 bases, J shed 4 bases, and the junction held 12 bases outside the gene matches. The CDR3 has 15 amino acids. The CDR3 spells CSVGGGTGSSYGYTF. The CDR3 nucleotides read TGCAGCGTCGGAGGCGGGACAGGGAGTTCCTATGGCTACACCTTC.

The genes are TRBV28 and TRBJ2-2; tentatively, D is TRBD2 (6 bases). With 8 bases removed from V and 8 bases from J, the gap between germline ends came to 15 bases. The CDR3 is 13 residues long. The germline CDR1 and CDR2 sequences are MDHEN and SYDVKM. The CDR3 DNA reads as TGTGCCAGCTCCAACGGGGGTAGTGGGGAGCTGTTTTTT. Encoded protein: CASSNGGSGELFF.

The chain combines TRBV4-2 with TRBJ2-3, with TRBD2 matching over 7 bases. V shed 4 bases and J 5 bases; nucleotides not matched to a gene: 3. The CDR3 totals 13 residues. CDR1 is LGHNA, CDR2 YNFKEQ, per germline. DNA for the CDR3: TGTGCCAGCAGCCCGCCGGGGGGAGATACGCAGTATTTT. It specifies CASSPPGGDTQYF.

The gene calls are TRBV9 and TRBJ1-4, with TRBD1 identical over 7 bases. CDR1 is SGDLS, CDR2 YYNGEE, per germline. The CDR3 consists of 14 residues. V was pared by 4 bases and J by 4 bases, with 4 bases of the junction left unmatched. DNA for the CDR3: TGTGCCAGCAGCTCCGGGACAGATAATGAAAAACTGTTTTTT. Protein product: CASSSGTDNEKLFF.

The chain links TRBV5-1 to TRBJ2-5; 8 bases match TRBD1. The CDR3 has 14 amino acids. Looked up from germline, CDR1 is SGHRS and CDR2 is YFSETQ. The J segment lost 11 bases and the V segment lost 4 bases, leaving 13 bases of the junction unmatched. CDR3 in DNA: TGCGCCAGCAGCCCAGGCCAGGGGGCGAGGGAGCAGTACTTC. It translates to CASSPGQGAREQYF. Together with reference TRBV5-1 and TRBJ2-5, the CDR3 gives the full variable domain: KAGVTQTPRYLIKTRGQQVTLSCSPISGHRSVSWYQQTPGQGLQFLFEYFSETQRNKGNFPGRFSGRQFSNSRSEMNVSTLELGDSALYLCASSPGQGAREQYFGPGTRLLVL.

This chain connects TRBV4-1 to TRBJ1-5; D may be TRBD1 (5 bases). CDR1 and CDR2 (germline): MGHRA, YSYEKL. This CDR3 has 15 residues. V lost 1 base to trimming and J lost 2 bases, with 9 bases between them. CDR3 coding DNA: TGCGCCAGCAGCCAAGTTGTGACAGGCAATCAGCCCCAGCATTTT. Translation: CASSQVVTGNQPQHF.

The rearrangement uses TRBV28 and TRBJ2-5, with 7 bases matching TRBD1. With V trimmed by 4 bases and J by 1 base, 6 bases remained unmatched. This CDR3 region has 15 residues. Germline V gene lookup returns CDR1 MDHEN and CDR2 SYDVKM. DNA of the CDR3: TGTGCCAGCAGTTCCCCGGACAGGCGCCAAGAGACCCAGTACTTC. Translated, it gives CASSSPDRRQETQYF. The whole variable domain, remainder taken from reference TRBV28 and TRBJ2-5, is DVKVTQSSRYLVKRTGEKVFLECVQDMDHENMFWYRQDPGLGLRLIYFSYDVKMKEKGDIPEGYSVSREKKERFSLILESASTNQTSMYLCASSSPDRRQETQYFGPGTRLLVL.